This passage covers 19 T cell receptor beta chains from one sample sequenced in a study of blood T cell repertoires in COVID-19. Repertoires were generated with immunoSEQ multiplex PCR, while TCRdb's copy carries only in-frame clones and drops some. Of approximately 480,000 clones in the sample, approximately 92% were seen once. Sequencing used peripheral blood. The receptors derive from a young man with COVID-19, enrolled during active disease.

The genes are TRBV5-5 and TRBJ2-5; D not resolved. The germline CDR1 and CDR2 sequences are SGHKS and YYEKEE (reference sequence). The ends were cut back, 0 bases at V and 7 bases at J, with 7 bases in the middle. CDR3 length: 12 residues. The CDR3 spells CASSLASGTQYF. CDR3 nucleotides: TGTGCCAGCAGCTTGGCATCCGGGACCCAGTACTTC.

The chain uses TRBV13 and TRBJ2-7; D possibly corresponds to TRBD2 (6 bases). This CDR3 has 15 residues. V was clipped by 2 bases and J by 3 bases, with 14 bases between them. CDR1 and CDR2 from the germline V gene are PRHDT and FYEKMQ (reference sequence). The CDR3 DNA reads TGTGCCAGCAGCTTACTCGGCGGGGCCCACTACGAGCAGTACTTC. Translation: CASSLLGGAHYEQYF. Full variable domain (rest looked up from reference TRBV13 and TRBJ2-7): AAGVIQSPRHLIKEKRETATLKCYPIPRHDTVYWYQQGPGQDPQFLISFYEKMQSDKGSIPDRFSAQQFSDYHSELNMSSLELGDSALYFCASSLLGGAHYEQYFGPGTRLTVT.

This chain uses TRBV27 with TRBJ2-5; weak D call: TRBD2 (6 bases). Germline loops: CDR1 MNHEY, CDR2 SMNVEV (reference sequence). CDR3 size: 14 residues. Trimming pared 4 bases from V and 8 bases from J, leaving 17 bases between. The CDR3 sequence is CASSSTGTHQTQYF. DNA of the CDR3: TGTGCCAGCAGTTCCACCGGGACTCATCAAACCCAGTACTTC.

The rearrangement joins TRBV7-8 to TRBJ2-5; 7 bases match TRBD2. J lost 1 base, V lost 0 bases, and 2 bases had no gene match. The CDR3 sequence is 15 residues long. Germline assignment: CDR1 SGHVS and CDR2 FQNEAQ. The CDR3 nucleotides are TGTGCCAGCAGCTTAGCGGGGAGGGGCCAAGAGACCCAGTACTTC. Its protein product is CASSLAGRGQETQYF.

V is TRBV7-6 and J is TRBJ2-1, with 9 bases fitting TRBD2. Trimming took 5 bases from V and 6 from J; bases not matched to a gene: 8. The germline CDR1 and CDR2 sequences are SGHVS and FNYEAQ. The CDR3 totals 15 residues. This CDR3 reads CASSGRLAEINEQFF. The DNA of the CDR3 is TGTGCCAGCAGCGGGCGACTAGCGGAAATCAATGAGCAGTTCTTC.

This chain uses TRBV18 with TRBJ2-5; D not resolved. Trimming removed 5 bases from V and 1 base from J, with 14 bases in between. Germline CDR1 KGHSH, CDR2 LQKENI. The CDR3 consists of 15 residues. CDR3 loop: CASSYASWSQETQYF. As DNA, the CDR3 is TGTGCCAGCTCATACGCTTCATGGAGCCAAGAGACCCAGTACTTC.

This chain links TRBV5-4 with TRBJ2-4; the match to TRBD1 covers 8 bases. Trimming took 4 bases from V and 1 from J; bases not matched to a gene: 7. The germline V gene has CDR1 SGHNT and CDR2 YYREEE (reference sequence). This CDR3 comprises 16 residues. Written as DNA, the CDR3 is TGTGCCAGCAGCGATCAGGGGGCGCTGGCCAAAAACATTCAGTACTTC. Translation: CASSDQGALAKNIQYF.

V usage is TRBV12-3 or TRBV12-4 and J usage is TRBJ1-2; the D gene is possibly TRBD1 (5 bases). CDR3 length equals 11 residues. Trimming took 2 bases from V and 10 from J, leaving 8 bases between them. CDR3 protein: CASSLRQNYTF. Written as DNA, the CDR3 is TGTGCCAGCAGTTTAAGACAGAACTACACCTTC.

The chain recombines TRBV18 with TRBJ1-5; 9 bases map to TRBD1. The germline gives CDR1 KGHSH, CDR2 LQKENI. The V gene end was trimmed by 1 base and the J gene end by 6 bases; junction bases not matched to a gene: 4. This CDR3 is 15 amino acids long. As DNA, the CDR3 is TGTGCCAGCTCACCACTTGAGACAGGGGGTCAGCCCCAGCATTTT. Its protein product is CASSPLETGGQPQHF.

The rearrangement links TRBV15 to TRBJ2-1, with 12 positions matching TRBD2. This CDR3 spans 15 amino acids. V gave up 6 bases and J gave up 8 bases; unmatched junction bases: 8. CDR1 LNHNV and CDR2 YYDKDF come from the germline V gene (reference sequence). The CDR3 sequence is CATRPTSGSPDEQFF. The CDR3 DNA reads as TGTGCCACCAGGCCGACTAGCGGGAGCCCCGATGAGCAGTTCTTC. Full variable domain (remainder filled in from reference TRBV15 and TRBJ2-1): DAMVIQNPRYQVTQFGKPVTLSCSQTLNHNVMYWYQQKSSQAPKLLFHYYDKDFNNEADTPDNFQSRRPNTSFCFLDIRSPGLGDTAMYLCATRPTSGSPDEQFFGPGTRLTVL.

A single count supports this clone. DNA of the CDR3: TGTGCCAGCTCACCACCGCTGGACGGGGGGGCCTCCGGGGAGCTGTTTTTT. Translating it yields CASSPPLDGGASGELFF. This chain links TRBV18 with TRBJ2-2, with 8 nucleotides matching TRBD2. CDR3 size: 17 residues. Germline trimming cut 0 bases from V and 6 bases from J; bases unmatched to any gene: 9. Germline CDR1 reads KGHSH; CDR2 reads LQKENI.

CDR3 amino acids: CASSLGRGSGRSGAETQYF. The DNA for the CDR3 is TGTGCCAGCAGCTTAGGCCGGGGTAGCGGGAGGTCTGGTGCCGAGACCCAGTACTTC. V is TRBV11-2 and J is TRBJ2-5; 10 bases match TRBD2. Germline loops: CDR1 SGHAT, CDR2 FQNNGV. The CDR3 totals 19 residues. V lost 1 base, J lost 5 bases, and 16 bases stayed unmatched.

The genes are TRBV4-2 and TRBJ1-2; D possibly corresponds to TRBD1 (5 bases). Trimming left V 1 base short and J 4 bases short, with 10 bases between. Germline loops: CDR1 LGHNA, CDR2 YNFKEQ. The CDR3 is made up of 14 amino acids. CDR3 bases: TGTGCCAGCAGCCAAGGGGGGGGAGTCTATGGCTACACCTTC. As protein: CASSQGGGVYGYTF.

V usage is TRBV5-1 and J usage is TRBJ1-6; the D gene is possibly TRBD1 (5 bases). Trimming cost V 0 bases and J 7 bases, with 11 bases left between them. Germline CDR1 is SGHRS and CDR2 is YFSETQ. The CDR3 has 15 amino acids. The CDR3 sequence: CASSLVSGNNSPLHF. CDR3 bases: TGCGCCAGCAGCTTGGTTTCAGGGAACAATTCACCCCTCCACTTT.

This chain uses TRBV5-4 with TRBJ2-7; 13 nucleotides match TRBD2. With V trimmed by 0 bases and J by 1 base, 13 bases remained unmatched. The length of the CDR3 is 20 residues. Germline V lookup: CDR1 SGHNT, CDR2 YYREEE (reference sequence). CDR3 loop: CASSLASRTGLAGESYEQYF. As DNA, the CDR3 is TGTGCCAGCAGCTTGGCCTCCAGGACAGGACTAGCGGGAGAATCCTACGAGCAGTACTTC.

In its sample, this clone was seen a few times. The CDR3 sequence: CASLSDIMYGYTF. CDR3 nucleotide sequence: TGTGCCAGCTTATCGGACATTATGTATGGCTACACCTTC. The V gene is TRBV6-6, the J gene TRBJ1-2; a weak D match, TRBD1 (5 bases). CDR1 MNHNY and CDR2 SVGAGI come from the germline V gene (reference sequence). This CDR3 spans 13 amino acids. V lost 8 bases and J lost 5, with 15 bases in between.

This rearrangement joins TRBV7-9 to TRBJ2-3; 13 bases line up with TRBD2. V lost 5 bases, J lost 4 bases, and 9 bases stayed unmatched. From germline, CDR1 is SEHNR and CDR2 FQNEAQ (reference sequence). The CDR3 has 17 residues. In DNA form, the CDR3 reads TGTGCCAGCAGCAACGCGGGACTAGCGGGACCCGCAGATACGCAGTATTTT. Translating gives CASSNAGLAGPADTQYF. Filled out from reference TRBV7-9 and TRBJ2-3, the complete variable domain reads DTGVSQNPRHKITKRGQNVTFRCDPISEHNRLYWYRQTLGQGPEFLTYFQNEAQLEKSRLLSDRFSAERPKGSFSTLEIQRTEQGDSAMYLCASSNAGLAGPADTQYFGPGTRLTVL.

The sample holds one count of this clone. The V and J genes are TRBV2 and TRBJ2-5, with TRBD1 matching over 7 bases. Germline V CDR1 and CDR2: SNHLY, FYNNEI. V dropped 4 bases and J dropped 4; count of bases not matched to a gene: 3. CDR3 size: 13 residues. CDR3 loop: CASSGQGVETQYF. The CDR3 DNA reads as TGTGCCAGCAGTGGACAGGGAGTAGAGACCCAGTACTTC. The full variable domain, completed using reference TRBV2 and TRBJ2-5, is EPEVTQTPSHQVTQMGQEVILRCVPISNHLYFYWYRQILGQKVEFLVSFYNNEISEKSEIFDDQFSVERPDGSNFTLKIRSTKLEDSAMYFCASSGQGVETQYFGPGTRLLVL.

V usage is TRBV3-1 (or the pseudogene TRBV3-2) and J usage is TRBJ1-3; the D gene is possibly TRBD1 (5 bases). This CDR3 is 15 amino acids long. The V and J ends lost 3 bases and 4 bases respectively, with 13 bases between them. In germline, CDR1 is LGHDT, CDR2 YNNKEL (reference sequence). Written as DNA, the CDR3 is TGTGCCAGCAGCCACCCGGGACTTACGGGAAACACCATATATTTT. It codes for CASSHPGLTGNTIYF.